This T cell receptor (beta chain) was identified in a study of cytomegalovirus exposure and HLA in healthy donors. The study, taken as a whole, reports: Sequencing depth across donors, presence/absence analyses assumed, was roughly uniform. Accounts indicate the classifier identified cytomegalovirus status with strong specificity and sensitivity.

A remark on this clone: Its antigen is still unknown.

Germline CDR1 reads SGHNT; CDR2 reads YYREEE (reference sequence). The CDR3 runs to 15 residues. V trimming: 1 base; J trimming: 5 bases; junction bases outside the gene matches: 3. 13 Jbeta primers and 60 Vbeta primers were used for the PCR. Sequencing was performed with immunoSEQ multiplex PCR; in TCRdb, only in-frame clones are kept and a portion is missing. This table has over 100,000 clones, about four fifths appearing once. The receptor was isolated from a woman aged 25 to 39 in good health and CMV-seronegative. The sequencing sample was made of PBMCs. This chain connects TRBV5-4 to TRBJ2-1; TRBD2 aligns across 10 bases. CDR3 nucleotide sequence: TGTGCCAGCAGCTTGTCTAGCGGGGGAAACAATGAGCAGTTCTTC. This translates into CASSLSSGGNNEQFF.